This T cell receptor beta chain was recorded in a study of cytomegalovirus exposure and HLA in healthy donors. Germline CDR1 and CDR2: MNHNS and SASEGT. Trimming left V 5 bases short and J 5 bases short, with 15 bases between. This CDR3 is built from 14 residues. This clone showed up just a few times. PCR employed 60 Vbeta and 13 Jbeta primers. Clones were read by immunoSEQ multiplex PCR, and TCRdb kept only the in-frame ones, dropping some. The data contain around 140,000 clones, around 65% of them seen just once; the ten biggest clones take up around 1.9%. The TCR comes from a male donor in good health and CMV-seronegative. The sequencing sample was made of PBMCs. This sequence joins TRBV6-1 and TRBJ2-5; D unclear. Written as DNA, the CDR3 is TGTGCCAGCAGTCTTGGGCCCATCATGGAGACCCAGTACTTC. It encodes CASSLGPIMETQYF.